The rows below give T cell receptor beta chains drawn from one sample of a study of blood T cells in healthy people across ages. In TCRdb, the 5' RACE reads were re-called with MiXCR into one record per CDR3 protein. Altogether hundreds of thousands of distinct CDR3 sequences are present, 52% being singletons, with the ten largest covering approximately 13%. Sequencing used blood. The receptors stem from a woman of 80 years or more in good health. Each CDR3 is given with its conserved first and last residue. Each record gives: D gene, V gene, clone size, J gene, CDR3 DNA, CDR3 protein. The D gene is left open where the match is weak. The size entry is marked missing in some rows and otherwise reads once, few, many or a size class.

TRBD2	TRBV14	-	TRBJ2-1	TGTGCCAGCAGCCATCCCAGGACTAGCGGGGCGGACAATGAGCAGTTCTTC	CASSHPRTSGADNEQFF
TRBD1	TRBV20-1	many	TRBJ2-5	TGCAGTGCTAGAAGCAGGGGGTATAGAGAGACCCAGTACTTC	CSARSRGYRETQYF
-	TRBV25-1	few	TRBJ1-2	TGTGCCAGCAGTGGGACGGGGCGCACCTATGGCTACACCTTC	CASSGTGRTYGYTF
TRBD1	TRBV10-3	many	TRBJ2-1	TGTGCCATCAGTGGAGGGCAGGGGGCGTCCTACAATGAGCAGTTCTTC	CAISGGQGASYNEQFF
-	TRBV9	-	TRBJ2-7	TGTGCCAGCAGCGTAGACAGACACTCCTACGAGCAGTACTTC	CASSVDRHSYEQYF
TRBD2	TRBV7-2	-	TRBJ2-3	TGTGCCAGCAGCTGGGACTACACAGATACGCAGTATTTT	CASSWDYTDTQYF
TRBD2	TRBV12-3/TRBV12-4	few	TRBJ2-3	TGTGCCAGCAGTTTAAGAAGCGGGGGGGAAGATACGCAGTATTTT	CASSLRSGGEDTQYF
TRBD2	TRBV28	-	TRBJ2-1	TGTGCCAGCAGTCCGTTGGGACTAGCCTTTAATGAGCAGTTCTTC	CASSPLGLAFNEQFF
-	TRBV27	-	TRBJ2-4	TGTGCCAGCAGTTTATCGAGGGGAGATTGGGAAGAGCAGTACTTC	CASSLSRGDWEEQYF
-	TRBV12-3/TRBV12-4	-	TRBJ2-2	TGTGCCAGCAGTTCTACAGGGCCCTTCACCGGGGAGCTGTTTTTT	CASSSTGPFTGELFF
-	TRBV29-1	many	TRBJ2-5	TGCAGCGTGTATTTCTCCGGGACCATCCAAGAGACCCAGTACTTC	CSVYFSGTIQETQYF
TRBD2	TRBV11-3	-	TRBJ2-5	TGTGCCAGCAGCTTCGCTAGCGGTCCCCAAGAGACCCAGTACTTC	CASSFASGPQETQYF
-	TRBV14	-	TRBJ2-7	TGTGCCAGCAGCCAAGATTGGAAAAGGGGTTTTTACGAGCAGTACTTC	CASSQDWKRGFYEQYF
-	TRBV9	few	TRBJ2-7	TGTGCCAGCAGCGTAGGAGGGTCCCGCTCCTACAATGAGCAGTACTTC	CASSVGGSRSYNEQYF
TRBD1	TRBV20-1	-	TRBJ1-5	TGCAGTGCTAGTGGCAGGGGGCTGAATCAGCCCCAGCATTTT	CSASGRGLNQPQHF
-	TRBV9	many	TRBJ2-1	TGTGCCAGCAGCCTTCGTAGGGTCTCTGGGAATGAGCAGTTCTTC	CASSLRRVSGNEQFF
-	TRBV28	-	TRBJ1-3	TGTGCCAGCAGTTTAGCCGGGATTGGAAACACCATATATTTT	CASSLAGIGNTIYF
-	TRBV14	-	TRBJ2-7	TGTGCCAGCAGCCAAGACGTCGCTAGCGTAAGCTCCTACGAGCAGTACTTC	CASSQDVASVSSYEQYF
TRBD2	TRBV20-1	-	TRBJ2-5	TGCAGTGCTTTTCCCGGGACTAGCGGGATGGAGGAGACCCAGTACTTC	CSAFPGTSGMEETQYF
TRBD2	TRBV3-1	many	TRBJ2-1	TGTGCCAGCAGCCCGACTAGCGGGAAGAGGAATGAGCAGTTCTTC	CASSPTSGKRNEQFF
-	TRBV4-2	-	TRBJ1-1	TGTGCCAGCAGCCAGATCTTTAACACTGAAGCTTTCTTT	CASSQIFNTEAFF
TRBD1	TRBV9	many	TRBJ1-1	TGTGCCAGCAGCAGCTACGGACAGGGGCGGACTGAAGCTTTCTTT	CASSSYGQGRTEAFF
TRBD1	TRBV11-2	-	TRBJ2-7	TGTGCCAGCAGCTTATCGACAGGGAACGAGCAGTACTTC	CASSLSTGNEQYF
-	TRBV19	few	TRBJ2-1	TGTGCCAGTAGTATAGGGACAGTCTACAATGAGCAGTTCTTC	CASSIGTVYNEQFF
TRBD1	TRBV9	-	TRBJ2-2	TGTGTCAGCAGTGTTACAGGGGCATCGACCGGGGAGCTGTTTTTT	CVSSVTGASTGELFF
-	TRBV6-5	once	TRBJ2-3	TGTGCCAGCAGGTCGACGGCGCCGGATACGCAGTATTTT	CASRSTAPDTQYF
TRBD2	TRBV25-1	-	TRBJ2-7	TGTGCCAGCAGTGAAGCCGGGACACCCGTTCAACAAAGCGGGAGAGGAGGGTCTTACGAGCAGTACTTC	CASSEAGTPVQQSGRGGSYEQYF
-	TRBV6-1	-	TRBJ1-5	TGTGCCAGCAGTGTTACAGACCTCGGGGGTCAGCCCCAGCATTTT	CASSVTDLGGQPQHF
TRBD2	TRBV12-3/TRBV12-4	many	TRBJ2-3	TGTGCCAGCGTCCTAGCGGGGGTTTCGCAGTATTTT	CASVLAGVSQYF
-	TRBV12-3/TRBV12-4	few	TRBJ2-3	TGTGCCAGCAGTGTCCACAGGGATGGAGATACGCAGTATTTT	CASSVHRDGDTQYF
-	TRBV7-3	-	TRBJ2-2	TGTGCCAGCAGCGCACACAACCCCATGAACACCGGGGAGCTGTTTTTT	CASSAHNPMNTGELFF